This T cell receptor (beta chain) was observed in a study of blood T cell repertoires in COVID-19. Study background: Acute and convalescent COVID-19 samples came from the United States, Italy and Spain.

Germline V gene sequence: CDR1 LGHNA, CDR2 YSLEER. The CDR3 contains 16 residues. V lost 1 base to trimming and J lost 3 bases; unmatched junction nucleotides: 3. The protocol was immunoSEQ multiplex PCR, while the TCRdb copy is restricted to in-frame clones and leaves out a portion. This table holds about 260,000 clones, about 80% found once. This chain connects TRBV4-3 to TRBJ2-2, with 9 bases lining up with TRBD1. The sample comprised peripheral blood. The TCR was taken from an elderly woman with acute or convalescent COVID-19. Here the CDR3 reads CASSQVGQGDTGELFF. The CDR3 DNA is TGCGCCAGCAGCCAAGTGGGACAGGGTGACACCGGGGAGCTGTTTTTT.